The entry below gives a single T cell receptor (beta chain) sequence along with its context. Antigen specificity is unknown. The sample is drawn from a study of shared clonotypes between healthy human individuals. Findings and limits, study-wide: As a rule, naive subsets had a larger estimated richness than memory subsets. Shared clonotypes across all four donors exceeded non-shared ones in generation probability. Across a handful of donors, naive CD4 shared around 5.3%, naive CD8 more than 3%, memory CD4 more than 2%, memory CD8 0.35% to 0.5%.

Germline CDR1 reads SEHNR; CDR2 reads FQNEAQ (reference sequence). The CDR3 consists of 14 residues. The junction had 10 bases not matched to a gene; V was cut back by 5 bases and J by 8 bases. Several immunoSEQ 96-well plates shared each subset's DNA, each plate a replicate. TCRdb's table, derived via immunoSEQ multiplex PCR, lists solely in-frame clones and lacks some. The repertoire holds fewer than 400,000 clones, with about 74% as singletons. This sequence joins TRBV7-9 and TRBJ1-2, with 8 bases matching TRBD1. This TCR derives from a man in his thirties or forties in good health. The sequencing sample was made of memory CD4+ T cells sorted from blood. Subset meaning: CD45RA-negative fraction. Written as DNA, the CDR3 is TGTGCCAGCAGCCCTGACAGGGGATCCGAAGGCTACACCTTC. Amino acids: CASSPDRGSEGYTF. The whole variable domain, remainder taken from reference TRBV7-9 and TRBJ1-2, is DTGVSQNPRHKITKRGQNVTFRCDPISEHNRLYWYRQTLGQGPEFLTYFQNEAQLEKSRLLSDRFSAERPKGSFSTLEIQRTEQGDSAMYLCASSPDRGSEGYTFGSGTRLTVV.